This entry is about one TCR beta chain. Its antigen is still unknown. The sample holds no much larger clone one base away, and base qualities are not on file. CDR1 and CDR2, per the germline V gene, are MGHRA and YSYEKL. The CDR3 measures 14 amino acids from cysteine to phenylalanine. Here the CDR3 DNA is all that survives: 42 bases in frame from base 1. A distance of 15 bases separates the germline ends of V and J, which lose 2 bases and 7 bases respectively. The data originate from a study of T cell responses to AZD1222 COVID-19 vaccine (dated by TCRdb to about 2021). About the full investigation: TCR sequencing covered over 230 trial participants: 207 given two doses of AZD1222 and 26 given two doses of MenACWY control vaccine. Trial participants were enrolled by age into 18-55, 56-69 and 70-plus year subgroups, with roughly 160, 29 and 62 TCR-sequenced participants respectively.

The CDR3 regions of human TCRbeta chains were analyzed by immunosequencing. As for the authors' bioinformatics: TCRs in the repertoires were compared against a reference library of SARS-CoV-2-specific TCRs that had been generated with the MIRA antigen-specificity platform. Breadth meant the fraction of unique TCRs that were SARS-CoV-2-associated, whereas depth meant the fraction of total T cells that were SARS-CoV-2-associated. Each spike-specific TCR was assigned to its reactive spike region and to a CD4 or CD8 class using the MIRA data. Log10-transformed breadth and depth values were compared by one-way ANOVA with Sidak's multiple comparisons tests. Held by TCRdb, this immuneACCESS table contains in-frame sequences only and omits some clones. Under half of the omission traces to an unresolved V gene where checked; the cause of the rest is unknown. That table is the source of V, J and clone size, and D and trimming were worked out from the DNA. This sample gives some 150,000 clones in total; 75% to 95% of them show up just once. The ten top clones hold approximately 3% of the sample.

The paper as a whole reports these results and caveats: Because no day 14 peak-response samples were available, the repertoires could be characterized only after the peak T cell response. Spike-specific TCR breadth and depth rose significantly after two AZD1222 doses compared with day 0 and with MenACWY recipients. In the small 56-69-year group, the increase in depth fell short of significance, most likely because of low power. Conclusions about previously exposed vaccinees are limited because only five or six AZD1222 recipients were SARS-CoV-2 seropositive at baseline. Reportedly, close to half of the unique spike-specific TCRs recognized epitopes lying outside the regions that are mutated in the B.1.351 and B.1.1.7 variants. Participants were mostly white British, with more females than males. The authors suggested clonal diversity may have been underestimated. The vaccine-associated CD4 TCRs covered the entire spike protein, and the dominant responses fell in regions 160-218 and 743-854.

This specimen's time point label, interpreted: about 28 days (+/-7) after the second vaccine dose. AZD1222 recipients whose second dose came at about 4 weeks and those whose second dose came at about 12 weeks were combined into one group, since spike-specific TCR depth and breadth did not differ between the two schedules. Samples from vaccinated people were obtained from the UK trials COV001 and COV002, which included a single-blind randomized controlled phase 2/3 trial of AZD1222 (ChAdOx1 nCoV-19) in healthy adults. For TCRbeta chain sequencing, PBMC samples from trial participants were taken at day 0 and at day 28 after the second dose.

The starting material was peripheral blood, obtained 28 days after the second AZD1222 dose. The receptor was derived from an adult who received the AZD1222 COVID-19 vaccine. Recombination joined TRBV4-1 with TRBJ2-7, and the D gene may be TRBD1, 6 bases matching. The CDR3 region: CASSQPTGTEEQYF. In nucleotide form, the sequence is TGCGCCAGCAGCCAACCCACAGGGACGGAGGAGCAGTACTTC.